The source of this T cell receptor (beta chain) is a study of blood T cell repertoires in COVID-19. How the authors handled the data: From reference gene primer amplification, estimates of nucleated cell counts were derived. Produced via immunoSEQ multiplex PCR; TCRdb's table is partial and in-frame only. For V, J and clone size, that table is used; D and trimming come from the DNA. Counted here are around 280,000 clones, around 88% occurring once; the ten biggest clones make up roughly 1.9%. Germline loops: CDR1 MGHRA, CDR2 YSYEKL. This CDR3 is 16 amino acids long. Trimming removed 3 bases at V and 2 bases at J, with 17 bases between.

Sequencing was carried out using peripheral blood. The chain has TRBV4-1 and TRBJ2-7; perhaps TRBD1 as D (6 bases). This TCR came from a woman aged 25-40 years who had recovered from COVID-19. In nucleotides, the CDR3 is TGCGCCAGCAGCCAGATAATACGGGGACAAACCTACGAGCAGTACTTC. Translated, it gives CASSQIIRGQTYEQYF.